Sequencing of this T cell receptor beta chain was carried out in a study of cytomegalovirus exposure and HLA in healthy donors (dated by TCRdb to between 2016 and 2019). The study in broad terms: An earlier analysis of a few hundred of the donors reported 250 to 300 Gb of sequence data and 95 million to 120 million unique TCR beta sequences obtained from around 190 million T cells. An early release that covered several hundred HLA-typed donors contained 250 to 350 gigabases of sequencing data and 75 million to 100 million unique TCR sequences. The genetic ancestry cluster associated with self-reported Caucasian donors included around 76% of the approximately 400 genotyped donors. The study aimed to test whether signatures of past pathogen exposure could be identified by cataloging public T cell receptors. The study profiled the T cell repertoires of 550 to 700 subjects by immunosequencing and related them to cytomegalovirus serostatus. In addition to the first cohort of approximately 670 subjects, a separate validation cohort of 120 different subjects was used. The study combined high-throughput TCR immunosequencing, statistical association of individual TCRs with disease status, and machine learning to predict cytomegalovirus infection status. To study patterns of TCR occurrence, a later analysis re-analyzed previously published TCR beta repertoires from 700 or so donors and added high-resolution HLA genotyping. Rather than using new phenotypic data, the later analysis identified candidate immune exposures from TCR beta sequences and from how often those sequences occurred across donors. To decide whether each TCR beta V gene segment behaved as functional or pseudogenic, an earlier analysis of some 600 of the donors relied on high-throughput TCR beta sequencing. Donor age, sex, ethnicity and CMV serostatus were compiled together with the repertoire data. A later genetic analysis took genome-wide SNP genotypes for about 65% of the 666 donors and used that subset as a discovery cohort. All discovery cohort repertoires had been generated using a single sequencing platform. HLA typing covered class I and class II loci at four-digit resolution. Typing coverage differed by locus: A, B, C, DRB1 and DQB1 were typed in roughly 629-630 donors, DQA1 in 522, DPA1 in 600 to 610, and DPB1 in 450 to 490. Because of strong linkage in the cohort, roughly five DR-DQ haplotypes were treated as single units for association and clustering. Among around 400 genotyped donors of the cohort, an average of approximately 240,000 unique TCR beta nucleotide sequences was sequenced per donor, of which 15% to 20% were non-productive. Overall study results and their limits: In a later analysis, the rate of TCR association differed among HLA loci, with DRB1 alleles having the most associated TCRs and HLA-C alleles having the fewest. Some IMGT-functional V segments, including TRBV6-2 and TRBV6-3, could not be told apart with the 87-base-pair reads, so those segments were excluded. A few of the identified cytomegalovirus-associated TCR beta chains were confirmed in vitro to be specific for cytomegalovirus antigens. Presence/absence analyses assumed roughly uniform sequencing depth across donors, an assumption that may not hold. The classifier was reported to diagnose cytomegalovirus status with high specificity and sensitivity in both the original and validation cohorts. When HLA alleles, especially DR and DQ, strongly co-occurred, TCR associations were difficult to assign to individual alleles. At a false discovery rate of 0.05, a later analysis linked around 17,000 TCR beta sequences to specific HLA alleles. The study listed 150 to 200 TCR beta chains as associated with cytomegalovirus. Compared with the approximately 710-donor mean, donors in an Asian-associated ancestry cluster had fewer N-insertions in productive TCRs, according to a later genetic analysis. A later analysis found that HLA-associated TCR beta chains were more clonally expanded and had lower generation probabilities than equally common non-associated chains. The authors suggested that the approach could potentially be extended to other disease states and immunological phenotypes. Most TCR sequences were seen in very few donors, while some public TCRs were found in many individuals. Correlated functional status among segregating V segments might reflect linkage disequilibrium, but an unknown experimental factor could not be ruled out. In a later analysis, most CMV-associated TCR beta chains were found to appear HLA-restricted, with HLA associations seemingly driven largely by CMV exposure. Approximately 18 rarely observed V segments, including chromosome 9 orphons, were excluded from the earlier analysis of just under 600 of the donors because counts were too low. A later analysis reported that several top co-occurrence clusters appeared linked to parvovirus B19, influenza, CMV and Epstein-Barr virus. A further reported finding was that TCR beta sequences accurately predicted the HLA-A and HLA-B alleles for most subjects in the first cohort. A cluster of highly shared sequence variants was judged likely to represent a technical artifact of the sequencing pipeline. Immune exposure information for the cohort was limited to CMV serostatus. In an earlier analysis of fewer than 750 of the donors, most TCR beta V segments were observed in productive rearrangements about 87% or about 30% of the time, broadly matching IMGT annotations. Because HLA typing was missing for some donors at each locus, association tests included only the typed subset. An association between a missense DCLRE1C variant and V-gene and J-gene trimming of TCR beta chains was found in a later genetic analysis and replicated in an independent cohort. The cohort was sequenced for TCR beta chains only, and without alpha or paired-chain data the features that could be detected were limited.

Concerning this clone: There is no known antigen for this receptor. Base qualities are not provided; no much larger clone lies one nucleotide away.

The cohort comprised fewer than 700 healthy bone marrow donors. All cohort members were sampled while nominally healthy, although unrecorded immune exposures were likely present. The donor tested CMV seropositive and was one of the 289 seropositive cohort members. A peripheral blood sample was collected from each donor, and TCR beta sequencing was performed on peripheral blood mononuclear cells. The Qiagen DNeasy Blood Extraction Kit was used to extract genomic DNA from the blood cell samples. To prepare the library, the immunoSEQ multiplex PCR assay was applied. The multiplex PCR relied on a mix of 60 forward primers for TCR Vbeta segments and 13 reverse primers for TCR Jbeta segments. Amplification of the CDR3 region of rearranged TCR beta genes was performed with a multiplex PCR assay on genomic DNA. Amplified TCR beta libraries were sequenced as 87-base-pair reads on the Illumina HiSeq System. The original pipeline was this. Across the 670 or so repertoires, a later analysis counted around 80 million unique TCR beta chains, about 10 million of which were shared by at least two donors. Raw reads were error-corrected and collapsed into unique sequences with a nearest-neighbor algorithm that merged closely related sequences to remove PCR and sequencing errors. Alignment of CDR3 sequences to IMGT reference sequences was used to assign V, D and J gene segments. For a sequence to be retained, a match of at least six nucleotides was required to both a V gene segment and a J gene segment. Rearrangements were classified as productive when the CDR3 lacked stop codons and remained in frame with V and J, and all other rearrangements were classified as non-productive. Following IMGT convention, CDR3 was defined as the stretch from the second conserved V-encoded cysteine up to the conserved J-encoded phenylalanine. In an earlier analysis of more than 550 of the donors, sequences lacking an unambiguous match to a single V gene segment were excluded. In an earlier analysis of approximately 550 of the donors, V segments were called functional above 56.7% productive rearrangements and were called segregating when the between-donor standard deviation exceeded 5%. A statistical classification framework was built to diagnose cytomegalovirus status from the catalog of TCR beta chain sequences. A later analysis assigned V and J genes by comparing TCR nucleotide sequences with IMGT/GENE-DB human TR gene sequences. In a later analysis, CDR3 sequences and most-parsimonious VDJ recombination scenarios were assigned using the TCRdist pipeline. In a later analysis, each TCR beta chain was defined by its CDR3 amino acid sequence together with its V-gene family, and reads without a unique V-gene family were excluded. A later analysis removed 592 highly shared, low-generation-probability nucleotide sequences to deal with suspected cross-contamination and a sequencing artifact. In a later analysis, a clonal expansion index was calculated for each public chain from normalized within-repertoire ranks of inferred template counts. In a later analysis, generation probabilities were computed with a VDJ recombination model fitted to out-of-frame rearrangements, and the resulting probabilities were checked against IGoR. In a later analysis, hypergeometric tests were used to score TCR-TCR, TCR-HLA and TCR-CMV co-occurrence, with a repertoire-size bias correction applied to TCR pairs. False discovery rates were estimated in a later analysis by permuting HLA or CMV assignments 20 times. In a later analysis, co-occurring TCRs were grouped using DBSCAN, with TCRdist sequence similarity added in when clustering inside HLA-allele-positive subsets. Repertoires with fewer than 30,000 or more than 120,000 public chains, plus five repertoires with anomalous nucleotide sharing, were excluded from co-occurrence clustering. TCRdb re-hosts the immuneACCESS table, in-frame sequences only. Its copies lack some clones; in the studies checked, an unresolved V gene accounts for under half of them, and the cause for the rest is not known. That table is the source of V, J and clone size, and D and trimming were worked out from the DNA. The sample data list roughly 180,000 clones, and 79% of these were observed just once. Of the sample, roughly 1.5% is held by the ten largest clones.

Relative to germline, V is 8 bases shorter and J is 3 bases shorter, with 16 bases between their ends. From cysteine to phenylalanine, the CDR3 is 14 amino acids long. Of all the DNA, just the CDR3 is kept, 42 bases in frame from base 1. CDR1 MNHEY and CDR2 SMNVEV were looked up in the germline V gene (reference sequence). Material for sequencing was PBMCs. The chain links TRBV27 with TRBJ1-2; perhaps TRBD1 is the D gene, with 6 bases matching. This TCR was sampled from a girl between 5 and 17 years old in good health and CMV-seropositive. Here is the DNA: TGTGCCAGCGCCCGGGACAAGGGGTACTATGGCTACACCTTC. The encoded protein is CASARDKGYYGYTF.